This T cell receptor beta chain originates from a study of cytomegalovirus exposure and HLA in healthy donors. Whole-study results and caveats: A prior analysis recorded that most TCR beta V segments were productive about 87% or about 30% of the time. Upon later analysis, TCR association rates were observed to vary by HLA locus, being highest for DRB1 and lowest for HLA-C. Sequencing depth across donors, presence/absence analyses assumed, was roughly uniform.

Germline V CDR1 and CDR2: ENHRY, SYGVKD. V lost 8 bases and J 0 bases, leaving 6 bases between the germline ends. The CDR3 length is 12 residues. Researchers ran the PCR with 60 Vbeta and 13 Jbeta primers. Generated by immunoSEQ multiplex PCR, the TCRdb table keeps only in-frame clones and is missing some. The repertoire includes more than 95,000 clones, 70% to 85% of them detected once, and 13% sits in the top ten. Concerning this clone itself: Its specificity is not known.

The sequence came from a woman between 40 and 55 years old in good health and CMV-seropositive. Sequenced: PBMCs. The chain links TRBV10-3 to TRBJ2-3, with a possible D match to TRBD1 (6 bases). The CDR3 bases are TGTGCCATCGGACAGAGCACAGATACGCAGTATTTT. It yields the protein CAIGQSTDTQYF.